These 18 T cell receptor beta chains share one sample of origin, sequenced in a study of shared clonotypes between healthy human individuals (TCRdb year 2020). The library relied on the immunoSEQ multiplex PCR assay. Held by TCRdb, this immuneACCESS table contains in-frame sequences only and omits some clones. Under half of the omission traces to an unresolved V gene where checked; the cause of the rest is unknown. A total of about a million clones appear in this sample, about 70% of them only once. The leading ten clones occupy over 1.3% of the sample. Sequencing used memory CD4+ T cells sorted from blood. Per the publication, the cell subset or site label means: CD45RA-negative fraction. These receptors all come from a man between 18 and 29 years old in good health.

To note about this clone: One end of the junction is discordant with germline, which a read error may explain. The chain links TRBV20-1 to TRBJ2-3; tentative D call: TRBD2 (5 bases). Germline CDR1 reads DFQATT; CDR2 reads SNEGSKA (reference sequence). The CDR3 extends over 11 amino acids. Written as DNA, the CDR3 is TGCAGTACTAGTAATACAGATACGCAGTATTTT. This translates into CSTSNTDTQYF.

The gene calls are TRBV7-9 and TRBJ2-2, with D possibly being TRBD1 (5 bases). Trimming shortened V by 2 bases and J by 1 base, and 11 bases separated the two germline ends. The CDR3 loop spans 16 amino acids. From germline, CDR1 is SEHNR and CDR2 FQNEAQ (reference sequence). CDR3 nucleotides: TGTGCCAGCAGCTTACAGGGTTCGTTGAACACCGGGGAGCTGTTTTTT. Translation gives CASSLQGSLNTGELFF.

The genes are TRBV7-2 and TRBJ1-5; no reliable D call. CDR1 SGHTA and CDR2 FQGNSA come from the germline V gene. Trimming shortened V by 1 base and J by 3 bases, and 10 bases separated the two germline ends. The CDR3 contains 15 residues. The CDR3 spells CASSLVGGLNQPQHF. The DNA for the CDR3 is TGTGCCAGCAGCTTAGTTGGAGGACTCAATCAGCCCCAGCATTTT.

The V call is TRBV5-8, the J call TRBJ2-1; 10 nucleotides match TRBD2. CDR1 and CDR2 (germline): SGHTS, YDEGEE. The CDR3 spans 15 residues. Trimming removed 5 bases from V and 4 bases from J; junction bases left unmatched: 6. CDR3: CASRAGTSVYNEQFF. CDR3 DNA: TGTGCCAGCAGAGCTGGGACTAGCGTATACAATGAGCAGTTCTTC.

The sample holds many counts of this clone. The gene calls are TRBV5-1 and TRBJ2-2; maybe TRBD1 (6 bases). The CDR3 totals 15 residues. Germline CDR1 SGHRS, CDR2 YFSETQ. Trimming pared 4 bases from V and 1 base from J, leaving 11 bases between. CDR3 in amino acids: CASSRQGLNTGELFF. The CDR3 region has the DNA TGCGCCAGCAGCCGCCAGGGGCTGAACACCGGGGAGCTGTTTTTT.

CDR3 loop: CASSHTGQYNSPLHF. DNA of the CDR3: TGTGCCAGCAGTCACACAGGACAGTATAATTCACCCCTCCACTTT. V usage is TRBV6-6 and J usage is TRBJ1-6; D is perhaps TRBD1 (6 bases). The CDR3 contains 15 residues. Germline assignment: CDR1 MNHNY and CDR2 SVGAGI (reference sequence). V was pared by 5 bases and J by 4 bases, with 12 bases between.

The chain links TRBV6-1 to TRBJ1-2; D gene uncertain. Germline loops: CDR1 MNHNS, CDR2 SASEGT. The CDR3 consists of 15 residues. Trimming stripped 4 bases from V and 8 bases from J, with 20 bases between. In DNA, the CDR3 is TGTGCCAGCAGTGCTCGAGCCTCTATATCGGGCGGCTACACCTTC. It specifies CASSARASISGGYTF.

The CDR3 loop is CASSSGSRNYGYTF. Here the CDR3 DNA reads TGTGCCAGCAGCTCCGGGTCTCGTAACTATGGCTACACCTTC. This chain joins TRBV5-4 and TRBJ1-2; no clear D gene. Germline loops: CDR1 SGHNT, CDR2 YYREEE (reference sequence). This CDR3 region has 14 residues. V lost 3 bases and J 1 base, leaving 10 bases between the germline ends.

The chain is built from TRBV2 and TRBJ2-5, with D hard to call. Trimming stripped 3 bases from V and 5 bases from J, with 7 bases between. Per germline, CDR1 SNHLY and CDR2 FYNNEI. CDR3 length: 12 residues. The DNA for the CDR3 is TGTGCCAGCAGTGATAATTCTGAGACCCAGTACTTC. Translated, it gives CASSDNSETQYF.

About this clone itself: A far larger clone is one nucleotide away, so this likely arose from a read error. J is TRBJ2-2 and V is TRBV6-5, with D unclear. The germline V gene has CDR1 MNHEY and CDR2 SVGAGI. The CDR3 covers 11 residues. The germline V and J ends were trimmed by 5 bases and 6 bases, with 4 bases remaining between them. CDR3 DNA sequence: TGTGCCAGCAGTCCCCCCGGGGAGCTGTTTTTT. Translation: CASSPPGELFF.

The V gene is TRBV4-2, the J gene TRBJ2-5, with 13 nucleotides matching TRBD2. The V gene end was trimmed by 0 bases and the J gene end by 5 bases; junction bases not matched to a gene: 24. CDR3 length equals 23 residues. In germline, CDR1 is LGHNA, CDR2 YNFKEQ. Here the CDR3 reads CASSQDRGIQLAGGRSGWETQYF. The CDR3 nucleotides read TGTGCCAGCAGCCAAGACCGTGGGATCCAACTAGCGGGGGGGCGTTCAGGTTGGGAGACCCAGTACTTC.

This clone showed up just a few times. J is TRBJ1-2 and V is TRBV11-3, with 12 positions matching TRBD1. The CDR3 has 16 residues. After removal of 2 bases from V and 6 bases from J, the junction contained 7 bases not matched to a gene. CDR1 and CDR2 from the germline V gene are SGHNT and YENEEA. Written as DNA, the CDR3 is TGTGCCAGCAGCTTATCCGGGACAGGGGGCGAAAATGGCTACACCTTC. This translates into CASSLSGTGGENGYTF.

There are a few counts of this clone. This chain joins TRBV30 and TRBJ2-3, with D hard to call. From germline, CDR1 is GTSNPN and CDR2 SVGIG (reference sequence). This CDR3 is 16 amino acids long. V lost 0 bases, J lost 2 bases, and 15 bases lay in between. The CDR3 DNA reads TGTGCCTGGAGTGTAGTGGGCAGCGCTTCCACAGATACGCAGTATTTT. As protein: CAWSVVGSASTDTQYF.

Turning to this clone: A much larger clone differs from this one at a single base, so this may be a read error. This sample also contains other DNA sequences that code for the same CDR3. The chain couples TRBV5-1 to TRBJ1-5; no firm D call. Germline V gene sequence: CDR1 SGHRS, CDR2 YFSETQ. This CDR3 has 14 amino acids. V gave up 0 bases and J gave up 1 base, with 5 bases separating them. The CDR3 DNA is TGCGCCAGCAGCTTGGACGGGAGCAATCAGCCCCAGCATTTT. Encoded protein: CASSLDGSNQPQHF.

This rearrangement joins TRBV6-6 to TRBJ2-7; 12 bases are shared with TRBD2. With V trimmed by 0 bases and J by 5 bases, 2 bases remained unmatched. In germline, CDR1 is MNHNY, CDR2 SVGAGI (reference sequence). This CDR3 has 15 amino acids. CDR3 loop: CASSYSTSGSNEQYF. In DNA form, the CDR3 reads TGTGCCAGCAGTTACTCGACTAGCGGGAGCAACGAGCAGTACTTC.

This clone was detected once. The genes are TRBV2 and TRBJ2-7, with 10 bases lining up with TRBD1. Losses at the gene ends were 1 base for V and 5 bases for J; bases not matched to a gene: 5. The CDR3 covers 15 residues. Germline V CDR1 and CDR2: SNHLY, FYNNEI. The chain's CDR3 is CASSEEGQGINEQYF. The CDR3 DNA reads TGTGCCAGCAGTGAAGAGGGACAGGGGATTAACGAGCAGTACTTC.

This chain joins TRBV11-1 and TRBJ2-3, with a weak D call TRBD1 (6 bases). Germline loops: CDR1 SGHAT, CDR2 FQDESV (reference sequence). V was shortened by 1 base and J by 2 bases, with 10 bases between the two germline ends. The CDR3 is made up of 15 amino acids. CDR3 nucleotides: TGTGCCAGCAGCTTAGTGGGGGCCTACACAGATACGCAGTATTTT. Translated, it gives CASSLVGAYTDTQYF.

The chain has TRBV4-3 and TRBJ2-1, with 7 bases identical to TRBD2. The CDR3 spans 17 residues. Looked up from germline, CDR1 is LGHNA and CDR2 is YSLEER. V trimming: 0 bases; J trimming: 4 bases; junction bases outside the gene matches: 9. The CDR3: CASSQDIGGSTYNEQFF. The CDR3 DNA sequence: TGCGCCAGCAGCCAAGATATCGGCGGGAGCACATACAATGAGCAGTTCTTC.